There are a few counts of the clone carrying this T cell receptor (beta chain). The antigen remains undetermined. This specimen belongs to a study of human T cells and chemical hapten exposure. Study overall: For sensitization, 2% DPC was applied to a 2 cm by 2 cm patch of upper inner arm skin. Alopecia areata, totalis and universalis patients, mostly female, were included. Study results and limitations: Counts of expanded TCRs (at PT1) showed a positive correlation with patch test score.

Germline lookup yields CDR1 DFQATT and CDR2 SNEGSKA (reference sequence). This CDR3 is 16 amino acids long. V shed 5 bases, J shed 6 bases, and the junction held 15 bases outside the gene matches. Noted time point: patch test 3, about 24 weeks after DPC sensitization. Regarding treatment: therapeutic diphenylcyclopropenone sensitization with weekly scalp DPC. From the RACE reads, TCRdb called clonotypes with MiXCR, one entry per CDR3 protein. Of 85,000 to 100,000 distinct CDR3 sequences listed, 25% to 30% are singletons. The sequencing here drew on whole blood, taken in connection with sensitization to the hapten diphenylcyclopropenone (DPC). This TCR derives from a man aged 40-49 years with alopecia areata. Some clones in this sample may be carry-over from other donors' samples. This sequence joins TRBV20-1 and TRBJ2-3; 9 bases are shared with TRBD2. The CDR3 protein is CSARRGGRASPDTQYF. The CDR3, as DNA: TGCAGTGCTCGACGCGGCGGGAGGGCTTCCCCGGATACGCAGTATTTT.